Below, one T cell receptor (beta chain) is given with its context. This entry belongs to a study of Graves' ophthalmopathy and Graves' hyperthyroidism. From RNA, the CDR3 regions of TCR beta chains were amplified and sequenced. The workflow started with a first-round RT-PCR run with HTBI primers and then moved on to a second-round multiplex PCR. MiXCR, run by TCRdb on the multiplex PCR reads, gives a single entry per CDR3 protein. Of some 410,000 distinct CDR3 sequences listed, 20% to 25% are singletons. This clonotype originated in a woman between 18 and 29 years old with stable Graves' hyperthyroidism. The specimen was peripheral blood.

This CDR3 is CASISGDNSNQPQHF. CDR3 bases: TGTGCCAGCATATCTGGGGACAATAGCAATCAGCCCCAGCATTTT. J is TRBJ1-5 and V is TRBV11-3, with D perhaps TRBD1 (6 bases). V was shortened by 7 bases and J by 0 bases, with 13 bases between the two germline ends. Germline values: CDR1 SGHNT, CDR2 YENEEA. The CDR3 is 15 amino acids.